This T cell receptor beta chain was sequenced for a study of blood T cell repertoires in COVID-19. The data were produced by immunoSEQ multiplex PCR, yet TCRdb's version contains in-frame clones alone and is incomplete. The data show 200,000 to 250,000 clones, roughly nine tenths seen once. The sample was peripheral blood. The sequence came from a woman aged 45-60 years with COVID-19, enrolled during active disease.

The CDR3 bases are TGTGCCTCCCAAGGGGCTATCCTTACCTACGAGCAGTACGTC. Its translation: CASQGAILTYEQYV. The rearrangement joins TRBV2 to TRBJ2-7; possible D gene TRBD1, 5 bases. V was trimmed by 11 bases and J by 2 bases, leaving 19 bases between them. Germline V gene data show CDR1 as SNHLY and CDR2 as FYNNEI. The CDR3 contains 14 residues.